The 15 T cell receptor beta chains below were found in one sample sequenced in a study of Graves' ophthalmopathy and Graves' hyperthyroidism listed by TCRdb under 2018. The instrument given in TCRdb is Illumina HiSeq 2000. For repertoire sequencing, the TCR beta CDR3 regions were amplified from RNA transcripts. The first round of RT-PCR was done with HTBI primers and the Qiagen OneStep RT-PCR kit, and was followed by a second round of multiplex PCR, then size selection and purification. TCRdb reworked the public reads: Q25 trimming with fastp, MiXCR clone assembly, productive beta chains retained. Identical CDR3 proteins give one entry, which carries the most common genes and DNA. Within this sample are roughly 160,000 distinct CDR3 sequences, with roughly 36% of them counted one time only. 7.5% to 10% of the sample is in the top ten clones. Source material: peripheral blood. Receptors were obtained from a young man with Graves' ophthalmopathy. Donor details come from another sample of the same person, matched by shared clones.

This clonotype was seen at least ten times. In nucleotides, the CDR3 is TGTGCCACCAGTGACCCCGGACAGCCCGAAGCTTTCTTT. Translating gives CATSDPGQPEAFF. The chain links TRBV24-1 to TRBJ1-1, with D perhaps matching TRBD1 (6 bases). CDR1 is KGHDR, CDR2 SFDVKD, per germline. V dropped 4 bases and J dropped 8 bases, with 13 bases sitting between them. CDR3 length equals 13 residues.

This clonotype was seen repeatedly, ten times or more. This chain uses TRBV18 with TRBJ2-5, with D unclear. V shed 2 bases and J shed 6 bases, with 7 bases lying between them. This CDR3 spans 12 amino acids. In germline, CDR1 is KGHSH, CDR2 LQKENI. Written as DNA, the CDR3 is TGTGCCAGCTCACCAAACGCCCAGACCCAGTACTTC. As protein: CASSPNAQTQYF.

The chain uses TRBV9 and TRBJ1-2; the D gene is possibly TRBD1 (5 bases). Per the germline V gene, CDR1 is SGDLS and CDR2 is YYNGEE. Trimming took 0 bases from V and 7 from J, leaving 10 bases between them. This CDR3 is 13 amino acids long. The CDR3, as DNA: TGTGCCAGCAGCGTAGGGGCAGGGTCTGGCTACACCTTC. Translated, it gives CASSVGAGSGYTF.

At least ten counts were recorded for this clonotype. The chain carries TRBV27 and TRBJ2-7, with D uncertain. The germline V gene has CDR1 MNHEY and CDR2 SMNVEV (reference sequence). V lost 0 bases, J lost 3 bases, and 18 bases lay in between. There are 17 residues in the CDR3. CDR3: CASSLSSLGSLFYEQYF. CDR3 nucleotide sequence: TGTGCCAGCAGTTTATCAAGTCTGGGCAGTTTATTCTACGAGCAGTACTTC.

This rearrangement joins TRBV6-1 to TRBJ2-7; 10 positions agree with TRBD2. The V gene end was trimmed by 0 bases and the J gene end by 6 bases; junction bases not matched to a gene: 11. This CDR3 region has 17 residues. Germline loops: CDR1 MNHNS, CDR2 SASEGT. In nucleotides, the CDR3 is TGTGCCAGCAGTGAAGCTAGCGGGAGGTCCTACCCTTTCGAGCAGTACTTC. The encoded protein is CASSEASGRSYPFEQYF.

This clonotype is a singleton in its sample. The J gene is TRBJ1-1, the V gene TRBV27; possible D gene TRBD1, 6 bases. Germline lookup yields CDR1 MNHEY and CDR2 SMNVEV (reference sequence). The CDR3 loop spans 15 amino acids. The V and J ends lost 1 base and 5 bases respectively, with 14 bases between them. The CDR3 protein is CASSLWEGGWTEAFF. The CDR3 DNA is TGTGCCAGCAGTTTATGGGAAGGGGGTTGGACTGAAGCTTTCTTT.

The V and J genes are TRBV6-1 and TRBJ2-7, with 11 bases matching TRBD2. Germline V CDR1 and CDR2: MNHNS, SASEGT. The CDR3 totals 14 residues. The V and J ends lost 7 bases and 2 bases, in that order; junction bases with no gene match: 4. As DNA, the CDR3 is TGTGCCAGCACCGGGACTAGCGGTCCCTACGAGCAGTACTTC. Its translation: CASTGTSGPYEQYF.

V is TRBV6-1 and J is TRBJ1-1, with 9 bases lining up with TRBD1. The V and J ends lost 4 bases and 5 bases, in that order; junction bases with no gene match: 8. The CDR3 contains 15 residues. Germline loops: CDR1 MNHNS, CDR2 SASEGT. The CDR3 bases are TGTGCCAGCAGTGCGGGACAGGGCTCGGCGACTGAAGCTTTCTTT. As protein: CASSAGQGSATEAFF.

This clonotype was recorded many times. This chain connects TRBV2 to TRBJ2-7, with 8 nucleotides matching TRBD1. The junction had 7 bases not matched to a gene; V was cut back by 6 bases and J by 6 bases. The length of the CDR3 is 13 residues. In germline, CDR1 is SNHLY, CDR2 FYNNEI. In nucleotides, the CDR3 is TGTGCCAGCAGACCTCGACAGGGGAGCGAGCAGTACTTC. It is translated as CASRPRQGSEQYF.

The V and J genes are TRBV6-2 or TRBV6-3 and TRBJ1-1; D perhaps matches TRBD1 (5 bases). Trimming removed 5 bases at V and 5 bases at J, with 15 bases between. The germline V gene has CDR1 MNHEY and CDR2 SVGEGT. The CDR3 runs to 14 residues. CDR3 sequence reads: CASSPSAGGTEAFF. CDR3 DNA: TGTGCCAGCAGTCCCTCCGCCGGGGGGACTGAAGCTTTCTTT.

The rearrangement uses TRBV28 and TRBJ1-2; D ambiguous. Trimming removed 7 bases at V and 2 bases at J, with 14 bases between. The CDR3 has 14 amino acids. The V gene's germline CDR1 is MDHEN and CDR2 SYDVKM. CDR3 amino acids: CASILHGRNYGYTF. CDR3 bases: TGTGCCAGCATCCTTCACGGCAGAAACTATGGCTACACCTTC.

CDR3 protein: CASTTGSRQTQYF. DNA of the CDR3: TGTGCCAGCACCACGGGGTCTCGACAGACCCAGTACTTC. The chain carries TRBV28 and TRBJ2-5, with D possibly matching TRBD2 (5 bases). Trimming shortened V by 7 bases and J by 6 bases, and 15 bases separated the two germline ends. Looked up from germline, CDR1 is MDHEN and CDR2 is SYDVKM. CDR3 length: 13 residues.

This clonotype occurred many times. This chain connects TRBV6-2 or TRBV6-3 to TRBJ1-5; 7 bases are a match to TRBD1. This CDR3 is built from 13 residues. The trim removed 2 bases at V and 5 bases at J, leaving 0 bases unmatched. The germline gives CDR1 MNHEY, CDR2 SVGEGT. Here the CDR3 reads CASSYRGHQPQHF. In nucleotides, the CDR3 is TGTGCCAGCAGTTACAGGGGGCATCAGCCCCAGCATTTT.

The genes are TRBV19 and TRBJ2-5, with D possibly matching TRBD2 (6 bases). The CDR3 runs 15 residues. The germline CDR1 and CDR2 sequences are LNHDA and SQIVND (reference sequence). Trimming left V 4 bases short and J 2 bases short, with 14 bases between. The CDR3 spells CASSNIGTSQETQYF. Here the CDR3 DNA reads TGTGCCAGTAGTAACATTGGGACTTCACAAGAGACCCAGTACTTC.

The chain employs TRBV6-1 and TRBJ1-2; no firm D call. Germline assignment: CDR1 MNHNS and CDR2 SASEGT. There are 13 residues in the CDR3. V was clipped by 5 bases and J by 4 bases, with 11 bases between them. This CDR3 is CASSPLSIYGYTF. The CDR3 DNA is TGTGCCAGCAGTCCCCTCTCCATCTATGGCTACACCTTC.